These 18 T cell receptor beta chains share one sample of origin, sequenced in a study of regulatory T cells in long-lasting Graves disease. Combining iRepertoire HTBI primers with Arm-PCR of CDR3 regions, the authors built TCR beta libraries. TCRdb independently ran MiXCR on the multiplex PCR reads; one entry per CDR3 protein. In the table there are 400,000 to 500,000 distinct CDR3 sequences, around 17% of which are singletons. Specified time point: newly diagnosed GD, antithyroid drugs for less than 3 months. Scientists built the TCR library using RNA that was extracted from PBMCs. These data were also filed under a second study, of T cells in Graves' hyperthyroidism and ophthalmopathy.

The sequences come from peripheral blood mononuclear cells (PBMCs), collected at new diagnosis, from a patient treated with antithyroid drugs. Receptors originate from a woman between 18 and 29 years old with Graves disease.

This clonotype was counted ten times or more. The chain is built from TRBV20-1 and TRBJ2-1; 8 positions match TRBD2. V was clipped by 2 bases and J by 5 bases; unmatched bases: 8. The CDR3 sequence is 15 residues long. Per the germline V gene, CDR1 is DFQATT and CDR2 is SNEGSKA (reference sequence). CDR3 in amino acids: CSARTETSANNEQFF. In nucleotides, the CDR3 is TGCAGTGCTAGAACAGAGACTAGCGCGAACAATGAGCAGTTCTTC.

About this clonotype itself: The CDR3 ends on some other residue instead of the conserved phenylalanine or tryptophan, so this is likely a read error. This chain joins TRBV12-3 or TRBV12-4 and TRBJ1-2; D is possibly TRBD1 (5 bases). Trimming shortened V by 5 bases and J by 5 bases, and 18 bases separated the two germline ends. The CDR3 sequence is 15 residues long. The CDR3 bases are TGTGCCAGCAGTAGCCCCCGGGACTCGGGGTATGGCTACACCTCC. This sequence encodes CASSSPRDSGYGYTS.

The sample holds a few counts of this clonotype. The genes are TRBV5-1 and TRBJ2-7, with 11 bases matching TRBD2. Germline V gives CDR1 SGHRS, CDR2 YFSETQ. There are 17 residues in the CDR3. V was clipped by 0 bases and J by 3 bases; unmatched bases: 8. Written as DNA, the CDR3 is TGCGCCAGCAGCTTGGGGGGACTAGCGGAATATAACTACGAGCAGTACTTC. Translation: CASSLGGLAEYNYEQYF.

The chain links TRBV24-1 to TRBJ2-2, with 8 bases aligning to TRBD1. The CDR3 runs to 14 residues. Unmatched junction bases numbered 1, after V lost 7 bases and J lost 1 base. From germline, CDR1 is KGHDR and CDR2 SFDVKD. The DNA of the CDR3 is TGTGCCACCAGAGGACAGGGGAACACCGGGGAGCTGTTTTTT. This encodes CATRGQGNTGELFF.

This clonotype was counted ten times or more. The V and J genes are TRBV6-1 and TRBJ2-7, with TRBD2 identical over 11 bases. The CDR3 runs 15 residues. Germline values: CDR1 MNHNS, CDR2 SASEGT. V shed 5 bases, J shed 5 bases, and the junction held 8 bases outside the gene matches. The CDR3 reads CASSTIAGGPNEQYF. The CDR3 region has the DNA TGTGCCAGCAGTACTATAGCGGGAGGGCCGAACGAGCAGTACTTC.

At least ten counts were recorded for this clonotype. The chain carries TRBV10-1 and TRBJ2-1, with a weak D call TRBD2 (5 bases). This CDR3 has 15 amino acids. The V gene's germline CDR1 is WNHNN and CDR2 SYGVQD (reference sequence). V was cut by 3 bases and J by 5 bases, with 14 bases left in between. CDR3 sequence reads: CASSDSPGTNNEQFF. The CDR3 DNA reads TGCGCCAGCAGTGATTCACCGGGAACCAACAATGAGCAGTTCTTC.

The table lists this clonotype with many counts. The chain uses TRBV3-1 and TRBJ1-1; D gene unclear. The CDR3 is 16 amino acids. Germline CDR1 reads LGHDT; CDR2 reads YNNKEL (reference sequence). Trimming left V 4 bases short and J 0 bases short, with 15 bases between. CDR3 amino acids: CASSLRAGRMNTEAFF. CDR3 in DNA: TGTGCCAGCAGCCTGAGGGCAGGCAGAATGAACACTGAAGCTTTCTTT.

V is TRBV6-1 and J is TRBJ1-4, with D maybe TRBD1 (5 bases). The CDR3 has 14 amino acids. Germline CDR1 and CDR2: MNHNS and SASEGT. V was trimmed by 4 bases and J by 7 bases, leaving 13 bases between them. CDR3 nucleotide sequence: TGTGCCAGCAGTGTAGAGGGGCTGAGTGAAAAACTGTTTTTT. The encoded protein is CASSVEGLSEKLFF.

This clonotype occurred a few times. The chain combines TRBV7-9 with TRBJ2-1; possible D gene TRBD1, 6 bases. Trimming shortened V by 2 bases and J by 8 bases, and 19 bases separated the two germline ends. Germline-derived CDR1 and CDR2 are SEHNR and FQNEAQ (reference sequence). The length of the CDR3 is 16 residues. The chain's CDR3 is CASSLLRKAGVDEQFF. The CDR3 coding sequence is TGTGCCAGCAGCTTATTGAGGAAAGCAGGGGTGGATGAGCAGTTCTTC.

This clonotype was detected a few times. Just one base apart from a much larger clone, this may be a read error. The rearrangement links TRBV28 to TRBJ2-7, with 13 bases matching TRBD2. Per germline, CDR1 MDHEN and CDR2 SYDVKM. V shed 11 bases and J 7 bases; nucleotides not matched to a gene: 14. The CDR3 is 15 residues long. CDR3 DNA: TGTGCCGGCGGCAAACGGACTAGCGGGAGTCGTGAGCAGTACTTC. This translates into CAGGKRTSGSREQYF.

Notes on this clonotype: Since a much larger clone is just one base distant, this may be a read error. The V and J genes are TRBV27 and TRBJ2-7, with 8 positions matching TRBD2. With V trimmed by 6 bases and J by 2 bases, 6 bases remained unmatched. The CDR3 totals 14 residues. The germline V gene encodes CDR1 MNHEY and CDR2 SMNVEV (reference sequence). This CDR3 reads CASRLVSGTYEQYF. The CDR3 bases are TGTGCCAGCAGGTTAGTTAGCGGGACCTACGAGCAGTACTTC.

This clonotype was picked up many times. The CDR3 loop reads CASSVVANRGVYGYTF. CDR3 nucleotides: TGCGCCAGCAGTGTAGTGGCGAACAGGGGAGTTTATGGCTACACCTTC. The rearrangement links TRBV10-2 to TRBJ1-2; TRBD1 matches at 7 bases. V gave up 4 bases and J gave up 5 bases; unmatched junction bases: 13. Germline V gives CDR1 WSHSY, CDR2 SAAADI. This CDR3 contains 16 residues.

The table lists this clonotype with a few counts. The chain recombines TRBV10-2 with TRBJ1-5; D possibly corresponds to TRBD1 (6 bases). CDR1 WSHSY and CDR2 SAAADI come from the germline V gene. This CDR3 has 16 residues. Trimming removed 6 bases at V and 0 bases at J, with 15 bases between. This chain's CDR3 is CASRVGTGSSNQPQHF. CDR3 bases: TGCGCCAGCAGGGTCGGAACAGGGAGTAGCAATCAGCCCCAGCATTTT.

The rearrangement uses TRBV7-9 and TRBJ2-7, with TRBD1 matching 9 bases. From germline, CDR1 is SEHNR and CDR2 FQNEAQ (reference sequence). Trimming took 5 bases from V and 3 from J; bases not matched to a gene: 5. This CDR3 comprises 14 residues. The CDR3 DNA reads TGTGCCAGCAGCGCACAGGGGGCACACTACGAGCAGTACTTC. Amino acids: CASSAQGAHYEQYF.

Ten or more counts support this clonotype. CDR3 protein: CASSSGQETQYF. The DNA for the CDR3 is TGTGCCAGCAGCTCAGGGCAAGAGACCCAGTACTTC. The V call is TRBV11-2, the J call TRBJ2-5, with D possibly TRBD1 on 5 matching bases. The germline V gene has CDR1 SGHAT and CDR2 FQNNGV. The CDR3 has 12 residues. The ends were cut back, 4 bases at V and 2 bases at J, with 5 bases in the middle.

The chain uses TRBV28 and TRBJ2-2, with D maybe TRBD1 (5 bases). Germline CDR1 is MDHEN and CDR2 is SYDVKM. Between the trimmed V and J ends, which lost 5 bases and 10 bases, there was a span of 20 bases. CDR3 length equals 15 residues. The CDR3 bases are TGTGCCAGCAGTCCAAGGACCCAGGGTCCCCTGGAGCTGTTTTTT. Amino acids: CASSPRTQGPLELFF.

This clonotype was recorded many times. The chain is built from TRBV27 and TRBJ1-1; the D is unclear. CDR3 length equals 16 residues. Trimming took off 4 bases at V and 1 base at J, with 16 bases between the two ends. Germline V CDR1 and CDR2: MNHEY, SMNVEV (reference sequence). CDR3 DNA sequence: TGTGCCAGCAGTTACAAGGCCAGTTATGCGAACACTGAAGCTTTCTTT. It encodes CASSYKASYANTEAFF.

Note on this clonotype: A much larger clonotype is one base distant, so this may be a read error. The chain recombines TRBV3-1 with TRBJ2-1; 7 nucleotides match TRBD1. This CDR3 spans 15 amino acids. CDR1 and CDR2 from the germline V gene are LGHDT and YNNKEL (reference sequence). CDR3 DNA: TGTGCCCGCAGCCTTATACAGGGGAGCGCCAATGAGCAGTTCTTC. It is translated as CARSLIQGSANEQFF.